The clone carrying this T cell receptor beta chain was detected only a few times. The target antigen is unknown. The sample is drawn from a study of radiotherapy plus CTLA-4 blockade in lung cancer. Notes on the study in general: Clones derived from tumor TCRs expanded in blood after radiotherapy plus ipilimumab. Early blood T cell clone dynamics, with interferon-beta, were reported to best predict response.

Clones were sequenced by immunoSEQ multiplex PCR, and TCRdb holds only the in-frame ones, with some missing. The sample holds tens of thousands of clones, around 87% seen once. CDR1 is MNHNS, CDR2 SASEGT, per germline. This CDR3 has 15 residues. Trimming took off 7 bases at V and 0 bases at J, with 14 bases between the two ends. V gene TRBV6-1 combines with J gene TRBJ2-3; D may be TRBD1 or TRBD2 (5 bases each). The sample here was peripheral blood, taken from a patient treated with radiotherapy plus ipilimumab. This TCR came from a human donor with non-small cell lung cancer that progressed on radiotherapy plus ipilimumab. The CDR3 sequence: CASTPLGVSTDTQYF. The CDR3 nucleotides read TGTGCCAGCACCCCTCTGGGGGTTAGCACAGATACGCAGTATTTT.